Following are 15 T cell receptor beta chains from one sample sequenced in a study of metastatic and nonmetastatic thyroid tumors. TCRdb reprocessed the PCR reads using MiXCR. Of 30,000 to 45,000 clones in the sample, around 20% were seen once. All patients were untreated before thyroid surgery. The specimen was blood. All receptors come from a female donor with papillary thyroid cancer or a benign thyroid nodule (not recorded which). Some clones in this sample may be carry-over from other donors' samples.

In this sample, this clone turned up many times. Here the CDR3 reads CASSRSGRNTGELFF. DNA of the CDR3: TGTGCCAGCAGTCGGAGCGGGAGGAACACCGGGGAGCTGTTTTTT. This chain connects TRBV5-4 to TRBJ2-2; TRBD2 agrees at 8 bases. CDR3 size: 15 residues. Germline CDR1 SGHNT, CDR2 YYREEE (reference sequence). After removal of 5 bases from V and 1 base from J, the junction contained 4 bases not matched to a gene.

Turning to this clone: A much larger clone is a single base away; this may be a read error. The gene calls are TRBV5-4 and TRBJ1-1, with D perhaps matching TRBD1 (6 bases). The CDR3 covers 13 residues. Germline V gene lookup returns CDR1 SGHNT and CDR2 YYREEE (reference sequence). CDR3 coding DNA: TGTGCCAGCAGCCCCACAGGGAACACTGAAGATTTCTTT. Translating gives CASSPTGNTEDFF.

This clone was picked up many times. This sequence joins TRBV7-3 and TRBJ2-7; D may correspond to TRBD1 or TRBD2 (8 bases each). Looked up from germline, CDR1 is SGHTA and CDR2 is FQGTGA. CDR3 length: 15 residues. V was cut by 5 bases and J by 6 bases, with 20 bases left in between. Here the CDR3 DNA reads TGTGCCAGCAGCCGGGGGGGGACAGGTGTATCCGAGCAGTACTTC. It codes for CASSRGGTGVSEQYF.

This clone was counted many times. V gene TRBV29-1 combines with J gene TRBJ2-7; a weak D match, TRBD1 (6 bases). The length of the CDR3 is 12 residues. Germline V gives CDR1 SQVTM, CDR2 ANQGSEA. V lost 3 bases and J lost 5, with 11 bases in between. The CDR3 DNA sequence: TGCAGCGTTGAGGGGAACAGGGACGAGCAGTACTTC. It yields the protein CSVEGNRDEQYF.

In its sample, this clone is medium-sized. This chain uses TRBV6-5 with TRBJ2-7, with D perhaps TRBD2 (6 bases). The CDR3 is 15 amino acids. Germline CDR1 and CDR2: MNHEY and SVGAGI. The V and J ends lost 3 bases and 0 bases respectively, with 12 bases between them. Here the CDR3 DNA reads TGTGCCAGCAGTTATAGGGATAGCGGCTCCTACGAGCAGTACTTC. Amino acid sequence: CASSYRDSGSYEQYF.

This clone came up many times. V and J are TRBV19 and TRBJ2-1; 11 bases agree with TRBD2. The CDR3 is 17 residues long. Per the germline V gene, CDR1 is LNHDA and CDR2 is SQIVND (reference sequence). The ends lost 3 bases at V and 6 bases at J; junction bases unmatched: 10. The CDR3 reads CASSIGAGLAVANEQFF. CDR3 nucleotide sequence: TGTGCCAGTAGTATTGGAGCGGGACTAGCGGTCGCCAATGAGCAGTTCTTC.

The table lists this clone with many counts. The CDR3 DNA is TGTGCCTGGAGTGCGGGGGACACTGAAGCTTTCTTT. As protein: CAWSAGDTEAFF. The V and J genes are TRBV30 and TRBJ1-1; D might be TRBD1 (5 bases). This CDR3 is built from 12 residues. The germline gives CDR1 GTSNPN, CDR2 SVGIG (reference sequence). V gave up 1 base and J gave up 3 bases, with 6 bases separating them.

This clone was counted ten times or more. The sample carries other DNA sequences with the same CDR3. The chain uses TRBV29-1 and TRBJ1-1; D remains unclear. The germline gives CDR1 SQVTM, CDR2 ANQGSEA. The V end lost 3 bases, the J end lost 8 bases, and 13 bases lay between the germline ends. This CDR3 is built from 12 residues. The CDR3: CSVDRTDGEAFF. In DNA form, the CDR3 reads TGCAGCGTTGATCGGACGGACGGAGAAGCTTTCTTT.

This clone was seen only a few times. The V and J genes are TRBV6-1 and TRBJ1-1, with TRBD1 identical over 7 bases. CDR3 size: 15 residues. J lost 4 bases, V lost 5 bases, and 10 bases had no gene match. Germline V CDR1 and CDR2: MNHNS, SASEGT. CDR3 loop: CASSKYWTGSTEAFF. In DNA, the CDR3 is TGTGCCAGCAGTAAATATTGGACAGGTAGCACTGAAGCTTTCTTT.

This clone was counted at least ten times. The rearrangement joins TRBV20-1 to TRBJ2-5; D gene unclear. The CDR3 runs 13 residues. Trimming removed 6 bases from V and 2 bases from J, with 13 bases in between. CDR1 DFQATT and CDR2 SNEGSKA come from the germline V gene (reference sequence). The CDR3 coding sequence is TGCAGTGCGTTATTCCCCGGACAAGAGACCCAGTACTTC. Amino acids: CSALFPGQETQYF.

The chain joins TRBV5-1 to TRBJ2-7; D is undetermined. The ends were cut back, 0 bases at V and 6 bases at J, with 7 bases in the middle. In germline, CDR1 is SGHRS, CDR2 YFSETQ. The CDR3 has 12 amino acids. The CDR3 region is CASSLGGGEQYF. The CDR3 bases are TGCGCCAGCAGCTTGGGGGGTGGCGAGCAGTACTTC.

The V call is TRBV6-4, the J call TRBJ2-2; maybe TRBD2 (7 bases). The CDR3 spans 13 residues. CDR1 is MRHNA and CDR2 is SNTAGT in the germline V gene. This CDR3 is CAGGRLRTGELFF. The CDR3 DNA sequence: TGTGCGGGGGGGCGATTGAGGACCGGGGAGCTGTTTTTT.

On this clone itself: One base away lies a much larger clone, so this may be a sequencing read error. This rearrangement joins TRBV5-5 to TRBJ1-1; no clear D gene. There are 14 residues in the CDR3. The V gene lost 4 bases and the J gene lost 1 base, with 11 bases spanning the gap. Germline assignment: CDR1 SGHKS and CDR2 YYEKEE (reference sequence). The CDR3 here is CASSPVAGNTEAFF. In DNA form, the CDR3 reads TGTGCCAGCAGCCCAGTGGCGGGGAACACTGAAGCTTTCTTT.

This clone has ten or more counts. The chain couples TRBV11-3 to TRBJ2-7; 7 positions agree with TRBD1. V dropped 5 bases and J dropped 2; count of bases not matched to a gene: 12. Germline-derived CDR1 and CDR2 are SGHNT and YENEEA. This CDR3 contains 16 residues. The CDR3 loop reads CASSPRYGQGAYEQYF. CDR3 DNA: TGTGCCAGCAGCCCACGTTATGGCCAGGGGGCCTACGAGCAGTACTTC. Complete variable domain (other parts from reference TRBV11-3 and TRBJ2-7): EAGVVQSPRYKIIEKKQPVAFWCNPISGHNTLYWYLQNLGQGPELLIRYENEEAVDDSQLPKDRFSAERLKGVDSTLKIQPAELGDSAVYLCASSPRYGQGAYEQYFGPGTRLTVT.

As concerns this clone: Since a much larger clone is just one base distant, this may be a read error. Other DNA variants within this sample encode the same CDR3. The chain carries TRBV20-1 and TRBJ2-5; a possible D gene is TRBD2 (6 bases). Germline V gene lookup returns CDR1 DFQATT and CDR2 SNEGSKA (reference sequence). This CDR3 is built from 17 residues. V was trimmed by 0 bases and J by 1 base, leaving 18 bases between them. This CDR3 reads CSARDSGVWGLQETQYF. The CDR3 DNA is TGCAGTGCTAGAGATTCGGGGGTCTGGGGTCTCCAAGAGACCCAGTACTTC.